This entry lists 29 T cell receptor beta chains sequenced from one sample in a study of Graves' ophthalmopathy and Graves' hyperthyroidism. The study amplified TCR beta CDR3 regions using RNA transcripts. First-round RT-PCR with HTBI primers preceded a second-round multiplex PCR. TCRdb ran MiXCR on the multiplex PCR reads and lists one entry per CDR3 protein. The table has about 620,000 distinct CDR3 sequences, 22% seen once; the top ten hold roughly 6.9%. Source material: peripheral blood. These receptors were obtained from a woman under 30 with stable Graves' hyperthyroidism. Some clones in this sample may be carry-over from other donors' samples.

This clonotype was counted once. This could be a read error, since a much larger clone is one nucleotide away. The genes are TRBV6-1 and TRBJ2-7; D unclear. Trimming stripped 8 bases from V and 1 base from J, with 12 bases between. The V gene's germline CDR1 is MNHNS and CDR2 SASEGT. This CDR3 spans 13 amino acids. CDR3 sequence: CASFQDGSYEQYF. CDR3 DNA sequence: TGTGCCAGCTTCCAGGATGGGTCCTACGAGCAGTACTTC.

This clonotype was picked up many times. The chain is built from TRBV6-1 and TRBJ1-6, with D possibly being TRBD1 (5 bases). The CDR3 covers 17 residues. The V gene's germline CDR1 is MNHNS and CDR2 SASEGT. Deletions cut 1 base from V and 4 bases from J, with 14 bases between. The CDR3 region has the DNA TGTGCCAGCAGTGAAGAGACAGCGAATTTTTATAATTCACCCCTCCACTTT. Translating it yields CASSEETANFYNSPLHF.

This clonotype has a count of ten or more. The chain combines TRBV11-2 with TRBJ1-1; D possibly corresponds to TRBD1 (5 bases). CDR3 length equals 15 residues. V shed 4 bases and J shed 1 base, with 13 bases lying between them. CDR1 is SGHAT, CDR2 FQNNGV, per germline. CDR3 coding DNA: TGTGCCAGCAGCTCAAGTGGGGCACCGAACACTGAAGCTTTCTTT. Its translation: CASSSSGAPNTEAFF. The full variable domain, with the rest looked up from reference TRBV11-2 and TRBJ1-1, is EAGVAQSPRYKIIEKRQSVAFWCNPISGHATLYWYQQILGQGPKLLIQFQNNGVVDDSQLPKDRFSAERLKGVDSTLKIQPAKLEDSAVYLCASSSSGAPNTEAFFGQGTRLTVV.

CDR3 protein: CASSESHRGLDYGYTF. The CDR3 DNA is TGTGCCAGCAGTGAATCTCACAGGGGGCTTGACTATGGCTACACCTTC. The chain is built from TRBV6-1 and TRBJ1-2; 9 nucleotides align to TRBD1. Per the germline V gene, CDR1 is MNHNS and CDR2 is SASEGT. V lost 2 bases to trimming and J lost 3 bases; unmatched junction nucleotides: 7. CDR3 size: 16 residues.

This clonotype was detected ten times or more. This rearrangement joins TRBV7-3 to TRBJ2-2; possibly TRBD2 for D (5 bases). The CDR3 contains 16 residues. Germline assignment: CDR1 SGHTA and CDR2 FQGTGA. V lost 4 bases, J lost 5 bases, and 17 bases lay in between. The CDR3 DNA is TGTGCCAGCAGCTCCAGGACTGGCCTGGGAACCGGGGAGCTGTTTTTT. It specifies CASSSRTGLGTGELFF.

The chain couples TRBV19 to TRBJ1-4; D not resolved. The CDR3 is made up of 16 amino acids. Per the germline V gene, CDR1 is LNHDA and CDR2 is SQIVND (reference sequence). The V end lost 3 bases, the J end lost 8 bases, and 19 bases lay between the germline ends. CDR3: CASSIGGLPLREKLFF. In DNA form, the CDR3 reads TGTGCCAGTAGTATTGGAGGACTGCCGTTGCGAGAAAAACTGTTTTTT.

Points on this clonotype: A read error is possible here, since a much larger clone lies one base away. The chain has TRBV7-9 and TRBJ1-6; maybe TRBD1 (5 bases). Germline CDR1 SEHNR, CDR2 FQNEAQ (reference sequence). This CDR3 has 15 residues. V was cut by 7 bases and J by 1 base, with 11 bases left in between. The CDR3 sequence: CASNGAGSYNSPLHF. The DNA for the CDR3 is TGTGCCAGCAACGGGGCCGGGTCCTATAATTCACCCCTCCACTTT. The full variable domain, its missing parts supplied by reference TRBV7-9 and TRBJ1-6, is DTGVSQNPRHKITKRGQNVTFRCDPISEHNRLYWYRQTLGQGPEFLTYFQNEAQLEKSRLLSDRFSAERPKGSFSTLEIQRTEQGDSAMYLCASNGAGSYNSPLHFGNGTRLTVT.

This clonotype was seen repeatedly, ten times or more. The V call is TRBV12-5, the J call TRBJ2-4, with no clear D. The V end lost 5 bases, the J end lost 0 bases, and 14 bases lay between the germline ends. This CDR3 region has 16 residues. Germline values: CDR1 LGHNT, CDR2 FRNRAP. The CDR3: CASGLRVTLAKNIQYF. CDR3 DNA: TGTGCTAGTGGTCTCCGGGTGACGCTAGCCAAAAACATTCAGTACTTC.

The sample holds many counts of this clonotype. The CDR3 DNA sequence: TGCGCCAGCAGCCGGGACGGTTCCTCTGGAAACACCATATATTTT. Translating gives CASSRDGSSGNTIYF. The chain joins TRBV5-1 to TRBJ1-3, with a tentative D call TRBD1 (5 bases). The V end was cut by 4 bases, the J end by 0 bases, with 11 bases between. Germline V CDR1 and CDR2: SGHRS, YFSETQ. This CDR3 has 15 amino acids. Filled out from reference TRBV5-1 and TRBJ1-3, the complete variable domain reads KAGVTQTPRYLIKTRGQQVTLSCSPISGHRSVSWYQQTPGQGLQFLFEYFSETQRNKGNFPGRFSGRQFSNSRSEMNVSTLELGDSALYLCASSRDGSSGNTIYFGEGSWLTVV.

This clonotype was detected many times. The rearrangement uses TRBV7-3 and TRBJ2-7; D gene uncertain. This CDR3 comprises 13 residues. With 4 bases removed from V and 5 bases from J, the gap between germline ends came to 12 bases. Germline V lookup: CDR1 SGHTA, CDR2 FQGTGA. CDR3 sequence reads: CASSSPRVDEQYF. In DNA form, the CDR3 reads TGTGCCAGCAGCTCCCCAAGGGTCGACGAGCAGTACTTC.

This clonotype was detected only a few times. This is likely a read error, given that the CDR3 carries no conserved phenylalanine or tryptophan at its end. The rearrangement joins TRBV18 to TRBJ2-2; D not resolved. Looked up from germline, CDR1 is KGHSH and CDR2 is LQKENI. With 0 bases removed from V and 8 bases from J, the gap between germline ends came to 10 bases. The length of the CDR3 is 14 residues. The CDR3 DNA reads as TGTGCCAGCTCACCACCCCCGTCTCGAGGGGAGCTGTTTCTT. Translating gives CASSPPPSRGELFL.

There are a few counts of this clonotype. The junction shows a germline mismatch at one end, possibly a read error. J is TRBJ2-7 and V is TRBV4-2, with 11 bases lining up with TRBD1. Germline V gene sequence: CDR1 LGHNA, CDR2 YNFKEQ. The CDR3 spans 14 residues. CDR3 DNA sequence: TGTGCCGGCAGGCAAAACCGGGACAGGGGGGAGCAGTACTTC. The encoded protein is CAGRQNRDRGEQYF.

CDR3 nucleotides: TGTGCCAGCAGTTACCGGGACAGGGGAATATTCGAGCAGTACTTC. Translation: CASSYRDRGIFEQYF. This rearrangement joins TRBV6-5 to TRBJ2-7; 10 positions agree with TRBD1. Germline V gene lookup returns CDR1 MNHEY and CDR2 SVGAGI. This CDR3 region has 15 residues. V lost 2 bases to trimming and J lost 6 bases; unmatched junction nucleotides: 7.

The chain employs TRBV30 and TRBJ2-4, with D possibly being TRBD1 (7 bases). The CDR3 consists of 13 residues. Per the germline V gene, CDR1 is GTSNPN and CDR2 is SVGIG (reference sequence). The V end was cut by 3 bases, the J end by 9 bases, with 15 bases between. As DNA, the CDR3 is TGTGCCTGGAGAGAGGCAGGGGGGTGCATTCAGTACTTC. Protein sequence: CAWREAGGCIQYF.

In this sample, this clonotype turned up a few times. CDR3 protein: CAWATDYNSPLHF. The CDR3 DNA is TGTGCCTGGGCGACAGACTATAATTCACCCCTCCACTTT. This chain joins TRBV30 and TRBJ1-6, with TRBD1 as a possible D gene (5 bases). The CDR3 covers 13 residues. Deletions cut 5 bases from V and 3 bases from J, with 8 bases between. Germline CDR1 is GTSNPN and CDR2 is SVGIG (reference sequence).

This sequence joins TRBV28 and TRBJ1-5; 9 nucleotides match TRBD1. CDR1 is MDHEN, CDR2 SYDVKM, per germline. The CDR3 extends over 14 amino acids. Germline trimming cut 3 bases from V and 7 bases from J; bases unmatched to any gene: 4. DNA of the CDR3: TGTGCCAGCAGTTTCCCGGACAGGGGACAGCCCCAGCATTTT. Its translation is CASSFPDRGQPQHF.

The table lists this clonotype with many counts. This rearrangement joins TRBV20-1 to TRBJ1-2; D perhaps matches TRBD1 (6 bases). CDR1 is DFQATT, CDR2 SNEGSKA, per germline (reference sequence). The CDR3 loop spans 17 amino acids. Deletions cut 5 bases from V and 2 bases from J, with 24 bases between. CDR3 region: CSAFPLLRGTGNYGYTF. The DNA for the CDR3 is TGCAGTGCTTTTCCTCTCCTTAGGGGAACAGGGAACTATGGCTACACCTTC.

This clonotype was observed once. This chain joins TRBV20-1 and TRBJ1-1; 9 bases line up with TRBD1. V lost 7 bases, J lost 5 bases, and 8 bases stayed unmatched. Per the germline V gene, CDR1 is DFQATT and CDR2 is SNEGSKA (reference sequence). This CDR3 is 13 amino acids long. The CDR3 region has the DNA TGCAGTGGAAGAACAGGGGGCGCGACTGAAGCTTTCTTT. It translates to CSGRTGGATEAFF.

This clonotype was seen at least ten times. The CDR3 sequence: CASTTTMYEQYF. In DNA, the CDR3 is TGTGCCAGCACTACTACTATGTACGAGCAGTACTTC. The chain is built from TRBV28 and TRBJ2-7; D remains ambiguous. V lost 7 bases and J 4 bases, leaving 11 bases between the germline ends. The CDR3 has 12 amino acids. Germline V lookup: CDR1 MDHEN, CDR2 SYDVKM.

There are many counts of this clonotype. This sequence joins TRBV28 and TRBJ1-1; TRBD1 is a possible D gene (5 bases). This CDR3 has 14 residues. Germline V gene data show CDR1 as MDHEN and CDR2 as SYDVKM. Trimming left V 8 bases short and J 4 bases short, with 17 bases between. CDR3 coding DNA: TGTGCCAGCCAGCTTGGGGGAAAAAGCACTGAAGCTTTCTTT. Amino acid sequence: CASQLGGKSTEAFF.

This clonotype was seen ten or more times. The V gene is TRBV27, the J gene TRBJ1-1, with a tentative D call TRBD1 (5 bases). The CDR3 has 13 residues. Trimming stripped 5 bases from V and 5 bases from J, with 12 bases between. Germline V lookup: CDR1 MNHEY, CDR2 SMNVEV (reference sequence). The CDR3 region is CASSPRQTTEAFF. CDR3 nucleotides: TGTGCCAGCAGTCCGCGACAGACGACTGAAGCTTTCTTT.

The rearrangement joins TRBV12-3 or TRBV12-4 to TRBJ2-2; no definite D call. The V end lost 5 bases, the J end lost 3 bases, and 10 bases lay between the germline ends. The CDR3 is 14 residues long. The CDR3 is CASSPSGHTGELFF. In DNA, the CDR3 is TGTGCCAGCAGTCCTAGTGGGCACACCGGGGAGCTGTTTTTT.

The chain carries TRBV12-3 or TRBV12-4 and TRBJ1-2; D is possibly TRBD1 (6 bases). The CDR3 contains 13 residues. The V end was cut by 6 bases, the J end by 6 bases, with 14 bases between. CDR3 coding DNA: TGTGCCAGCAGGTCCAGGGGTAATAATGGCTACACCTTC. It translates to CASRSRGNNGYTF.

The chain recombines TRBV4-1 with TRBJ1-2; D not resolved. Germline values: CDR1 MGHRA, CDR2 YSYEKL. The CDR3 has 13 residues. The germline V and J ends were trimmed by 1 base and 4 bases, with 7 bases remaining between them. CDR3 loop: CASSQAGSYGYTF. The CDR3 bases are TGCGCCAGCAGCCAAGCCGGGAGCTATGGCTACACCTTC.

The CDR3 spells CASSRTGGANSPLHF. CDR3 sequence (DNA): TGTGCCAGCAGTCGGACAGGGGGCGCAAATTCACCCCTCCACTTT. The chain employs TRBV6-1 and TRBJ1-6, with 11 bases matching TRBD1. With V trimmed by 5 bases and J by 7 bases, 4 bases remained unmatched. The CDR3 has 15 amino acids. The V gene's germline CDR1 is MNHNS and CDR2 SASEGT.

This CDR3 reads CASSFGSQGYTF. CDR3 DNA: TGTGCCAGCAGTTTTGGGTCGCAGGGCTACACCTTC. The chain combines TRBV12-3 or TRBV12-4 with TRBJ1-2; D not resolved. The CDR3 totals 12 residues. V was clipped by 3 bases and J by 8 bases, with 10 bases between them.

This clonotype appeared many times. The chain links TRBV12-3 or TRBV12-4 to TRBJ1-2; D is undetermined. The CDR3 runs 14 residues. V lost 5 bases, J lost 0 bases, and 10 bases lay in between. CDR3 nucleotide sequence: TGTGCCAGCAGTCTCCTCCCAGCTAACTATGGCTACACCTTC. Protein sequence: CASSLLPANYGYTF.

This clonotype has at least ten counts. CDR3 nucleotides: TGCAGTGCTAGATCCTCTCAAAATCAGCCCCAGCATTTT. Its translation is CSARSSQNQPQHF. The V call is TRBV20-1, the J call TRBJ1-5; D is unresolved. Trimming removed 2 bases at V and 4 bases at J, with 9 bases between. Germline CDR1 is DFQATT and CDR2 is SNEGSKA (reference sequence). This CDR3 is 13 amino acids long.

J is TRBJ2-7 and V is TRBV20-1; possibly TRBD1 for D (5 bases). V was pared by 4 bases and J by 0 bases, with 16 bases between. CDR1 is DFQATT, CDR2 SNEGSKA, per germline (reference sequence). CDR3 size: 15 residues. This CDR3 is CSATQGHWGSYEQYF. CDR3 nucleotide sequence: TGCAGTGCTACCCAGGGCCATTGGGGCTCCTACGAGCAGTACTTC.